One and the same sample provided the 5 T cell receptor beta chains below, sequenced in a study of low-dose radiotherapy and immunotherapy resistance in tumors. Primers used for first-strand cDNA, a TRAV- and TRBV-specific set, covered both alpha and beta chains. For amplifying TCRs, the PCR ran for approximately 18 cycles with Phusion, which was used together with a constant-region primer and the adapter on the V primers. MiXCR was run by TCRdb on the reads, yielding one entry per CDR3 protein. Altogether fewer than 6,500 distinct CDR3 sequences are present, about four fifths being singletons, with the ten largest covering around 6.5%. These receptor sequences come from a human donor with advanced metastatic prostate, ovarian, gallbladder or colorectal cancer (not recorded which). This table probably holds off-target reads from a library built for another chain.

This clonotype appeared once. This sequence joins TRBV6-4 and TRBJ2-3, with TRBD2 identical over 8 bases. The CDR3 has 16 residues. Germline trimming cut 3 bases from V and 2 bases from J; bases unmatched to any gene: 7. Germline V gene data show CDR1 as MRHNA and CDR2 as SNTAGT. CDR3 nucleotides: TGTGCCAGCAGTGAAATGGCGGGGGGCCCCACAGATACGCAGTATTTT. Its protein product is CASSEMAGGPTDTQYF.

The J gene is TRBJ2-7, the V gene TRBV4-1, with D perhaps given as TRBD1 or TRBD2 (6 bases each). This CDR3 region has 15 residues. Germline CDR1 reads MGHRA; CDR2 reads YSYEKL. V was trimmed by 1 base and J by 5 bases, leaving 15 bases between them. The CDR3 DNA follows: TGCGCCAGCAGCCAAGTTCCGGGGGCTGCTCACGAGCAGTACTTC. It specifies CASSQVPGAAHEQYF.

This rearrangement joins TRBV6-8 to TRBJ2-7; the D gene is possibly TRBD1 (5 bases). The CDR3 consists of 20 residues. Germline-derived CDR1 and CDR2 are MNHGY and SAAAGT. V lost 0 bases, J lost 3 bases, and 27 bases lay in between. The CDR3 loop is CASSYSMSTSRVVRVYEQYF. CDR3 coding DNA: TGTGCCAGCAGTTACTCGATGTCTACCTCCAGGGTGGTTAGGGTCTACGAGCAGTACTTC.

The chain recombines TRBV7-2 with TRBJ1-5, with D possibly being TRBD1 (6 bases). CDR1 is SGHTA and CDR2 is FQGNSA in the germline V gene. There are 16 residues in the CDR3. Trimming removed 5 bases at V and 5 bases at J, with 19 bases between. In DNA form, the CDR3 reads TGTGCCAGCAGCCCAATGGACAGCCCTCGGGATCAGCCCCAGCATTTT. Translation gives CASSPMDSPRDQPQHF.

The J gene is TRBJ2-5, the V gene TRBV20-1; D is unclear. The germline V gene has CDR1 DFQATT and CDR2 SNEGSKA (reference sequence). The CDR3 covers 15 residues. V gave up 6 bases and J gave up 7 bases, with 24 bases separating them. The CDR3 is CSATNQGRQDGTQYF. Written as DNA, the CDR3 is TGCAGTGCGACAAACCAAGGACGACAAGATGGGACCCAGTACTTC.